The 18 T cell receptor beta chains listed next were all sequenced from one sample in a study of cytotoxic CD8 clonotypes in ibrutinib-treated CLL. The table came from immunoSEQ multiplex PCR; TCRdb's copy has only in-frame clones and leaves some out. The table shows around 310,000 clones, with more than 65% occurring only once. The sequences come from PBMCs, collected before ibrutinib treatment. The source of these receptors is a human donor with chronic lymphocytic leukemia.

This clone was counted a single time. The rearrangement uses TRBV4-1 and TRBJ1-5; D is unresolved. The CDR3 is made up of 14 amino acids. CDR1 MGHRA and CDR2 YSYEKL come from the germline V gene. V lost 4 bases and J 4 bases, leaving 11 bases between the germline ends. The CDR3 DNA follows: TGCGCCAGCAGCCTGCCGGGCGCGAATCAGCCCCAGCATTTT. This encodes CASSLPGANQPQHF.

This clone was seen a handful of times. The rearrangement joins TRBV7-2 to TRBJ2-1; D perhaps matches TRBD2 (5 bases). Per germline, CDR1 SGHTA and CDR2 FQGNSA. CDR3 length: 13 residues. Trimming pared 4 bases from V and 9 bases from J, leaving 13 bases between. The CDR3, as DNA: TGTGCCAGCAGCTCCTCGCGGGTGAGTGAGCAGTTCTTC. This gives the protein CASSSSRVSEQFF.

This clone has only a few counts. The rearrangement joins TRBV2 to TRBJ1-5; D perhaps matches TRBD1 (5 bases). This CDR3 comprises 15 residues. Germline CDR1 is SNHLY and CDR2 is FYNNEI. Trimming shortened V by 3 bases and J by 3 bases, and 12 bases separated the two germline ends. This CDR3 reads CASSEETAFNQPQHF. CDR3 bases: TGTGCCAGCAGTGAGGAGACAGCTTTCAATCAGCCCCAGCATTTT.

The chain carries TRBV5-4 and TRBJ1-4, with D maybe TRBD1 (5 bases). Trimming shortened V by 4 bases and J by 6 bases, and 16 bases separated the two germline ends. CDR1 SGHNT and CDR2 YYREEE come from the germline V gene (reference sequence). This CDR3 contains 15 residues. The CDR3 DNA reads as TGTGCCAGCAGCCCCGGTGGGGCGCGGGATGAAAAACTGTTTTTT. This translates into CASSPGGARDEKLFF.

The chain recombines TRBV4-1 with TRBJ1-5; D not certain. Germline V gene lookup returns CDR1 MGHRA and CDR2 YSYEKL. The CDR3 has 16 residues. V was shortened by 0 bases and J by 0 bases, with 9 bases between the two germline ends. In nucleotides, the CDR3 is TGCGCCAGCAGCCAAGAAATCGGACTTAGCAATCAGCCCCAGCATTTT. Its protein product is CASSQEIGLSNQPQHF.

The J gene is TRBJ2-4, the V gene TRBV6-5; D tentatively reads TRBD1 or TRBD2 (5 bases each). The CDR3 extends over 15 amino acids. V was shortened by 5 bases and J by 6 bases, with 17 bases between the two germline ends. CDR1 is MNHEY, CDR2 SVGAGI, per germline. The CDR3: CASSNGQPRGNIQYF. The CDR3 bases are TGTGCCAGCAGTAACGGACAACCCCGGGGAAACATTCAGTACTTC.

The rearrangement joins TRBV7-6 to TRBJ2-2; D gene uncertain. Germline CDR1 and CDR2: SGHVS and FNYEAQ. The CDR3 has 13 amino acids. The germline V and J ends were trimmed by 5 bases and 6 bases, with 10 bases remaining between them. The CDR3 protein is CASSIKKAGELFF. DNA of the CDR3: TGTGCCAGCAGCATAAAAAAAGCCGGGGAGCTGTTTTTT.

This sequence joins TRBV30 and TRBJ1-1; tentatively, D is TRBD1 (5 bases). CDR3 length: 12 residues. Germline CDR1 is GTSNPN and CDR2 is SVGIG (reference sequence). V dropped 2 bases and J dropped 4 bases, with 8 bases sitting between them. DNA for the CDR3: TGTGCCTGGAGTCGGAGGGGCACTGAAGCTTTCTTT. Protein sequence: CAWSRRGTEAFF.

This clone was counted between two and nine times. The chain uses TRBV19 and TRBJ2-1, with 7 bases identical to TRBD1. The V gene's germline CDR1 is LNHDA and CDR2 SQIVND (reference sequence). This CDR3 has 13 residues. V shed 10 bases, J shed 6 bases, and the junction held 9 bases outside the gene matches. The CDR3, as DNA: TGTGCCACCGACGTCCGGGACAGCAATGAGCAGTTCTTC. This gives the protein CATDVRDSNEQFF.

The genes are TRBV6-1 and TRBJ1-1; D ambiguous. CDR3 size: 12 residues. V lost 2 bases to trimming and J lost 7 bases, with 8 bases between them. Germline V gene sequence: CDR1 MNHNS, CDR2 SASEGT. The CDR3 sequence is CASSEISYEAFF. In DNA form, the CDR3 reads TGTGCCAGCAGTGAAATTAGCTATGAAGCTTTCTTT.

The rearrangement joins TRBV5-1 to TRBJ1-2, with 7 bases aligning to TRBD1. The CDR3 loop spans 16 amino acids. V shed 0 bases and J 2 bases; nucleotides not matched to a gene: 7. Germline V gives CDR1 SGHRS, CDR2 YFSETQ. CDR3 loop: CASSLDPQGLNYGYTF. CDR3 DNA sequence: TGCGCCAGCAGCTTGGATCCACAGGGGCTAAACTATGGCTACACCTTC.

This sequence joins TRBV7-8 and TRBJ1-1, with a tentative D call TRBD1 (6 bases). V gave up 1 base and J gave up 6 bases, with 18 bases separating them. The CDR3 consists of 16 residues. Germline V gene data show CDR1 as SGHVS and CDR2 as FQNEAQ. The CDR3 spells CASSLVLPNGGPEAFF. The CDR3, as DNA: TGTGCCAGCAGCTTAGTCCTACCAAACGGGGGGCCTGAAGCTTTCTTT. Full variable domain (outside the CDR3, taken from reference TRBV7-8 and TRBJ1-1): GAGVSQSPRYKVAKRGQDVALRCDPISGHVSLFWYQQALGQGPEFLTYFQNEAQLDKSGLPSDRFFAERPEGSVSTLKIQRTQQEDSAVYLCASSLVLPNGGPEAFFGQGTRLTVV.

Only a few counts were recorded for this clone. The gene calls are TRBV6-1 and TRBJ1-1; D ambiguous. In germline, CDR1 is MNHNS, CDR2 SASEGT. V lost 0 bases and J 0 bases, leaving 8 bases between the germline ends. The CDR3 covers 15 residues. The CDR3 coding sequence is TGTGCCAGCAGTGAAGCTTCAGGCATGAACACTGAAGCTTTCTTT. This sequence encodes CASSEASGMNTEAFF.

The gene calls are TRBV30 and TRBJ2-7; 10 bases line up with TRBD1. This CDR3 has 13 residues. The germline V gene has CDR1 GTSNPN and CDR2 SVGIG (reference sequence). The junction had 6 bases not matched to a gene; V was cut back by 7 bases and J by 3 bases. CDR3 DNA sequence: TGTGCCTCTGACAGGGGGCGCGTCTACGAGCAGTACTTC. This translates into CASDRGRVYEQYF.

The rearrangement uses TRBV18 and TRBJ2-7; possible D gene TRBD1, 6 bases. CDR1 and CDR2 (germline): KGHSH, LQKENI. The length of the CDR3 is 14 residues. Trimming removed 4 bases from V and 1 base from J, with 11 bases in between. The DNA for the CDR3 is TGTGCCAGCTCACTACAGGGTGGGTCCTACGAGCAGTACTTC. Translated, it gives CASSLQGGSYEQYF.

The chain links TRBV6-1 to TRBJ2-7, with TRBD2 identical over 9 bases. The length of the CDR3 is 17 residues. J was trimmed by 2 bases and V by 4 bases; bases with no gene match: 12. The V gene's germline CDR1 is MNHNS and CDR2 SASEGT. The CDR3 region is CASSAYSGTSRPYEQYF. DNA for the CDR3: TGTGCCAGCAGTGCCTACTCCGGGACTAGCAGGCCCTACGAGCAGTACTTC.

V gene TRBV5-6 combines with J gene TRBJ2-7; 7 nucleotides agree with TRBD2. Germline CDR1 reads SGHDT; CDR2 reads YYEEEE. V gave up 2 bases and J gave up 5 bases; unmatched junction bases: 13. The CDR3 consists of 16 residues. The CDR3 DNA reads as TGTGCCAGCAGCTTAGTGGGGGAGGGTTTGACCGACGAGCAGTACTTC. It translates to CASSLVGEGLTDEQYF.

CDR3 residues: CATTASATDTQYF. CDR3 nucleotides: TGTGCCACTACGGCTAGCGCTACAGATACGCAGTATTTT. The V call is TRBV6-5, the J call TRBJ2-3; a weak D match, TRBD2 (6 bases). Trimming removed 10 bases at V and 3 bases at J, with 14 bases between. CDR3 length: 13 amino acids. The germline V gene encodes CDR1 MNHEY and CDR2 SVGAGI.